These T cell receptor beta chains were read from a single sample in a study of blood T cell repertoires in COVID-19. The assay was immunoSEQ multiplex PCR, and TCRdb's table has in-frame clones only and misses some. The repertoire has about 100,000 clones, roughly 90% of them found once; the top ten carry about 1.5%. Sequences were obtained from peripheral blood. These receptors were taken from a human donor with active COVID-19. The donor label of this sample is uncertain. The CDR3 runs from the conserved cysteine through the conserved F or W. Fields, in order: CDR3 protein, CDR3 DNA, V gene, clone size, J gene, D gene. The D gene is left open where the match is weak. Clone size, where shown, is once, few, many, or a class for clones that have expanded.

CDR3aa: CASSFRDTRPEKLFF; CDR3nt: TGTGCCAGTAGTTTCCGGGACACCCGACCAGAAAAACTGTTTTTT; v_gene: TRBV19; abundance: -; j_gene: TRBJ1-4; d_gene: -
CDR3aa: CASSQDRGLANYGYTF; CDR3nt: TGCGCCAGCAGCCAGGACCGGGGATTAGCTAACTATGGCTACACCTTC; v_gene: TRBV4-3; abundance: -; j_gene: TRBJ1-2; d_gene: -
CDR3aa: CSTPGVGNTEAFF; CDR3nt: TGCAGCACCCCAGGGGTTGGAAACACTGAAGCTTTCTTT; v_gene: TRBV29-1; abundance: -; j_gene: TRBJ1-1; d_gene: -
CDR3aa: CASSLSQGAYSGEQYF; CDR3nt: TGTGCCAGCAGCTTAAGTCAGGGGGCCTACTCGGGCGAGCAGTACTTC; v_gene: TRBV7-2; abundance: -; j_gene: TRBJ2-7; d_gene: TRBD1
CDR3aa: CASSHDRGRAFF; CDR3nt: TGCGCCAGCAGCCACGACAGGGGGAGGGCTTTCTTT; v_gene: TRBV4-1; abundance: -; j_gene: TRBJ1-1; d_gene: TRBD1
CDR3aa: CASSPTRVISGNTIYF; CDR3nt: TGTGCCAGCAGCCCCACTAGGGTGATCTCTGGAAACACCATATATTTT; v_gene: TRBV11-2; abundance: once; j_gene: TRBJ1-3; d_gene: -
CDR3aa: CASSFLDRGPYEQYF; CDR3nt: TGTGCCAGCAGCTTCCTGGACAGGGGTCCCTACGAGCAGTACTTC; v_gene: TRBV7-9; abundance: -; j_gene: TRBJ2-7; d_gene: TRBD1
CDR3aa: CASTLTWTSGNTGELFF; CDR3nt: TGTGCCAGTACCCTGACCTGGACTAGCGGGAACACCGGGGAGCTGTTTTTT; v_gene: TRBV19; abundance: -; j_gene: TRBJ2-2; d_gene: TRBD2
CDR3aa: CASSQGPTSSYEQYF; CDR3nt: TGTGCCAGCAGCCAGGGCCCGACGAGCTCCTACGAGCAGTACTTC; v_gene: TRBV3-1/TRBV3-2; abundance: -; j_gene: TRBJ2-7; d_gene: -
CDR3aa: CASSESGTGIFEQYF; CDR3nt: TGCGCCAGCAGTGAGTCGGGGACAGGGATTTTCGAGCAGTACTTC; v_gene: TRBV10-1; abundance: -; j_gene: TRBJ2-7; d_gene: TRBD1
CDR3aa: CASSIPISSGNTIYF; CDR3nt: TGTGCCAGTAGTATCCCCATTTCCTCTGGAAACACCATATATTTT; v_gene: TRBV19; abundance: -; j_gene: TRBJ1-3; d_gene: -
CDR3aa: CASSRDRGVSGAETQYF; CDR3nt: TGTGCCAGCAGCCGTGACAGGGGCGTCTCCGGAGCTGAGACCCAGTACTTC; v_gene: TRBV7-9; abundance: -; j_gene: TRBJ2-5; d_gene: TRBD1
CDR3aa: CATSGGTVYNEQFF; CDR3nt: TGTGCCACCAGCGGTGGGACAGTCTACAATGAGCAGTTCTTC; v_gene: TRBV24-1; abundance: -; j_gene: TRBJ2-1; d_gene: TRBD1
CDR3aa: CASSRGNSNQPQHF; CDR3nt: TGTGCCAGCAGCCGAGGGAACAGCAATCAGCCCCAGCATTTT; v_gene: TRBV7-9; abundance: -; j_gene: TRBJ1-5; d_gene: -
CDR3aa: CATERNYGYTF; CDR3nt: TGTGCCACCGAGAGAAACTATGGCTACACCTTC; v_gene: TRBV19; abundance: -; j_gene: TRBJ1-2; d_gene: -
CDR3aa: CASSYRRGFAEQYF; CDR3nt: TGTGCCAGCAGCTACCGAAGGGGGTTCGCCGAGCAGTACTTC; v_gene: TRBV28; abundance: -; j_gene: TRBJ2-7; d_gene: -
CDR3aa: CASSLPGSYYNEQFF; CDR3nt: TGTGCCAGCAGTTTGCCCGGGTCCTACTACAATGAGCAGTTCTTC; v_gene: TRBV28; abundance: -; j_gene: TRBJ2-1; d_gene: -
CDR3aa: CASSQVTGAFSGANVLTF; CDR3nt: TGTGCCAGCAGCCAGGTCACAGGGGCCTTCTCTGGGGCCAACGTCCTGACTTTC; v_gene: TRBV7-6; abundance: -; j_gene: TRBJ2-6; d_gene: TRBD1
CDR3aa: CASSQDINYLPGQGRLRGYTF; CDR3nt: TGTGCCAGCAGCCAAGATATCAATTATTTACCGGGACAGGGTAGATTGAGGGGCTACACCTTC; v_gene: TRBV3-1/TRBV3-2; abundance: -; j_gene: TRBJ1-2; d_gene: TRBD1
CDR3aa: CASSSSGGGYGYTF; CDR3nt: TGTGCCAGCAGCTCCTCAGGGGGCGGGTATGGCTACACCTTC; v_gene: TRBV7-2; abundance: -; j_gene: TRBJ1-2; d_gene: TRBD1
CDR3aa: CASSLGQDYEQYF; CDR3nt: TGTGCCAGCAGTTTGGGACAGGACTACGAGCAGTACTTC; v_gene: TRBV27; abundance: -; j_gene: TRBJ2-7; d_gene: TRBD1
CDR3aa: CASSHYSTDTQYF; CDR3nt: TGCGCCAGCAGCCACTACAGCACAGATACGCAGTATTTT; v_gene: TRBV4-3; abundance: -; j_gene: TRBJ2-3; d_gene: -
CDR3aa: CASSLVLQVVNTEAFF; CDR3nt: TGTGCCAGCAGCTTAGTGCTACAGGTGGTGAACACTGAAGCTTTCTTT; v_gene: TRBV7-2; abundance: -; j_gene: TRBJ1-1; d_gene: -
CDR3aa: CASSTTSGGPADTQYF; CDR3nt: TGTGCCAGCAGCACTACTAGCGGGGGGCCGGCAGATACGCAGTATTTT; v_gene: TRBV5-4; abundance: many; j_gene: TRBJ2-3; d_gene: TRBD2
CDR3aa: CASSPRQGSDSPLHF; CDR3nt: TGCGCCAGCAGTCCCAGACAGGGGTCGGATTCACCCCTCCACTTT; v_gene: TRBV5-1; abundance: once; j_gene: TRBJ1-6; d_gene: TRBD1
CDR3aa: CASSLTEGANTIYF; CDR3nt: TGCGCCAGCAGCTTGACCGAAGGAGCAAACACCATATATTTT; v_gene: TRBV5-1; abundance: -; j_gene: TRBJ1-3; d_gene: -
CDR3aa: CASSYSGVDTQYF; CDR3nt: TGTGCCAGCAGTTACTCAGGAGTAGATACGCAGTATTTT; v_gene: TRBV6-6; abundance: -; j_gene: TRBJ2-3; d_gene: -
CDR3aa: CASSFTYSHQASYEQYF; CDR3nt: TGTGCCAGCAGCTTTACTTACAGCCACCAAGCCTCCTACGAGCAGTACTTC; v_gene: TRBV13; abundance: -; j_gene: TRBJ2-7; d_gene: -
CDR3aa: CASSDSQIYGYTF; CDR3nt: TGTGCCAGCAGTGATTCACAGATCTATGGCTACACCTTC; v_gene: TRBV2; abundance: -; j_gene: TRBJ1-2; d_gene: -
CDR3aa: CASSQVAGFYGYTF; CDR3nt: TGTGCCAGCAGCCAAGTCGCGGGGTTCTATGGCTACACCTTC; v_gene: TRBV14; abundance: -; j_gene: TRBJ1-2; d_gene: -
CDR3aa: CASSYEGDTQYF; CDR3nt: TGTGCCAGCAGTTACGAGGGAGATACGCAGTATTTT; v_gene: TRBV6-6; abundance: -; j_gene: TRBJ2-3; d_gene: -
CDR3aa: CASRGGEAFF; CDR3nt: TGTGCCAGCAGGGGGGGAGAAGCTTTCTTT; v_gene: TRBV2; abundance: -; j_gene: TRBJ1-1; d_gene: -
CDR3aa: CASSVDGGGVEQYF; CDR3nt: TGTGCCAGCAGCGTAGATGGGGGAGGGGTCGAGCAGTACTTC; v_gene: TRBV9; abundance: -; j_gene: TRBJ2-7; d_gene: TRBD2
CDR3aa: CASSRIILAGGYEQYF; CDR3nt: TGTGCCAGCAGCCGAATCATACTAGCGGGGGGCTACGAGCAGTACTTC; v_gene: TRBV6-2/TRBV6-3; abundance: -; j_gene: TRBJ2-7; d_gene: TRBD2
CDR3aa: CASTKGAPNTGELFF; CDR3nt: TGTGCCAGCACCAAGGGGGCCCCCAACACCGGGGAGCTGTTTTTT; v_gene: TRBV9; abundance: -; j_gene: TRBJ2-2; d_gene: TRBD1
CDR3aa: CASSYSLGFRYTF; CDR3nt: TGTGCCAGCAGTTACTCGTTGGGCTTCCGCTACACCTTC; v_gene: TRBV6-5; abundance: -; j_gene: TRBJ1-2; d_gene: -
CDR3aa: CASTLEASGAYTGELFF; CDR3nt: TGTGCCAGCACCCTGGAGGCTAGCGGGGCTTACACCGGGGAGCTGTTTTTT; v_gene: TRBV28; abundance: -; j_gene: TRBJ2-2; d_gene: TRBD2
CDR3aa: CASSQAALGQDKTNGYTF; CDR3nt: TGCGCCAGCAGCCAAGCAGCCTTGGGACAAGACAAGACAAATGGCTACACCTTC; v_gene: TRBV4-1; abundance: once; j_gene: TRBJ1-2; d_gene: -
CDR3aa: CASSEMGAVFF; CDR3nt: TGTGCCAGCAGTGAGATGGGAGCGGTCTTCTTC; v_gene: TRBV6-1; abundance: -; j_gene: TRBJ2-1; d_gene: -
CDR3aa: CASSVGWGLAGTQGTQYF; CDR3nt: TGTGCCAGCAGCGTAGGATGGGGACTAGCGGGGACTCAGGGTACGCAGTATTTT; v_gene: TRBV9; abundance: -; j_gene: TRBJ2-3; d_gene: TRBD2
CDR3aa: CASSVSNSPLHF; CDR3nt: TGTGCCAGCAGCGTGAGTAATTCACCCCTCCACTTT; v_gene: TRBV13; abundance: -; j_gene: TRBJ1-6; d_gene: -